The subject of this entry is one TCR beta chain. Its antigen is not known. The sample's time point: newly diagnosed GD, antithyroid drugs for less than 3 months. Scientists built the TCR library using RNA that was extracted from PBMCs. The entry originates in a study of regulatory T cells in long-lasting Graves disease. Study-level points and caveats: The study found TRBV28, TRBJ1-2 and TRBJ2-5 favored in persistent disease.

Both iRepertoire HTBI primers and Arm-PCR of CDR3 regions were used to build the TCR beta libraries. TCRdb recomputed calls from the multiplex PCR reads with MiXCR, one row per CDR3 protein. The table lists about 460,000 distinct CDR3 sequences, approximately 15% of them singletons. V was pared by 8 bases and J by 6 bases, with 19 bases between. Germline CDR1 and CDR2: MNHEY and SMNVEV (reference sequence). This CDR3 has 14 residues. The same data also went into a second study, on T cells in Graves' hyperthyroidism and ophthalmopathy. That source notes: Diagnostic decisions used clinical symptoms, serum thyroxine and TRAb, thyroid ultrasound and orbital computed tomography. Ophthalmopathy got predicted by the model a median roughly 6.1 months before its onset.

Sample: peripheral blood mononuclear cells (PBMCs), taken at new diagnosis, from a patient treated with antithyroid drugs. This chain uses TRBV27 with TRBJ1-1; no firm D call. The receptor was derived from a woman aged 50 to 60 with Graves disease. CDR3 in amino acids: CASGTARKGSEAFF. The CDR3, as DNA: TGTGCCAGCGGCACAGCGAGGAAGGGATCTGAAGCTTTCTTT.